The sequence of this T cell receptor (beta chain) was determined in a study of cytomegalovirus exposure and HLA in healthy donors. Primers included in the PCR were 60 Vbeta and 13 Jbeta primers. Data came from immunoSEQ multiplex PCR; TCRdb stores just in-frame clones and leaves some out. The table records 140,000 or so clones, about 70% of them present only once. This CDR3 is built from 17 residues. Germline assignment: CDR1 KGHSH and CDR2 LQKENI. After removal of 3 bases from V and 7 bases from J, the junction contained 14 bases not matched to a gene. The TCR comes from a man aged 55-75 years in good health and CMV-seronegative. Material for sequencing was PBMCs. This chain connects TRBV18 to TRBJ1-2; TRBD1 aligns across 10 bases. CDR3 sequence: CASSPTGTGDTNRGYTF. Here the CDR3 DNA reads TGTGCCAGCTCACCTACCGGGACAGGGGACACAAACCGTGGCTACACCTTC.